This TCR beta chain was documented in a study of cytomegalovirus exposure and HLA in healthy donors. Generated by immunoSEQ multiplex PCR, the TCRdb table keeps only in-frame clones and is missing some. The sample records 150,000 to 250,000 clones, 81% being singletons. The CDR3 loop spans 13 amino acids. Germline V gene data show CDR1 as LNHNV and CDR2 as YYDKDF (reference sequence). V was clipped by 9 bases and J by 3 bases; unmatched bases: 8. The rearrangement joins TRBV15 to TRBJ2-7; 7 bases agree with TRBD2. Sequencing used PBMCs. The sequence was obtained from a woman in her twenties or thirties in good health and CMV-seronegative. CDR3 residues: CATTEGTNYEQYF. For the CDR3, the DNA is TGTGCCACGACCGAGGGGACTAACTACGAGCAGTACTTC.